The 20 T cell receptor beta chains in this list originate from one sample, sequenced in a study of shared clonotypes between healthy human individuals. The naive CD8 population came from CD45RO-negative cells selected for CCR7, without terminally differentiated effector memory CD45RA+ cells. Assay: immunoSEQ multiplex PCR; the TCRdb copy retains only in-frame clones and omits some. The sample lists around 620,000 clones, 85% to 95% seen once, with over 0.095% in the top ten. The sample was naive CD8+ T cells sorted from blood. The receptors originated from a woman in her 30s in good health.

The chain employs TRBV29-1 and TRBJ2-7; no definite D call. Germline-derived CDR1 and CDR2 are SQVTM and ANQGSEA. Trimming removed 7 bases from V and 1 base from J, with 8 bases in between. CDR3 size: 11 residues. CDR3 sequence: CSGTTSYEQYF. Written as DNA, the CDR3 is TGCAGCGGTACAACTTCCTACGAGCAGTACTTC.

V and J are TRBV4-1 and TRBJ1-3; D is ambiguous. Germline V gene lookup returns CDR1 MGHRA and CDR2 YSYEKL. The V gene lost 0 bases and the J gene lost 2 bases, with 8 bases spanning the gap. The CDR3 spans 15 residues. The CDR3 region is CASSQDSEAGNTIYF. The CDR3 DNA sequence: TGCGCCAGCAGCCAAGATTCGGAGGCTGGAAACACCATATATTTT.

The rearrangement uses TRBV6-5 and TRBJ2-2; D perhaps matches TRBD2 (5 bases). From germline, CDR1 is MNHEY and CDR2 SVGAGI. V lost 4 bases and J 7 bases, leaving 16 bases between the germline ends. The CDR3 spans 15 residues. The CDR3 loop reads CASSSLSVGVGELFF. The DNA for the CDR3 is TGTGCCAGCAGTTCCCTCTCTGTGGGAGTCGGGGAGCTGTTTTTT.

Here the CDR3 DNA reads TGTGCCAGCAGGGCTAGCGGGAGCTCCTACGAGCAGTACTTC. Translating gives CASRASGSSYEQYF. This chain links TRBV14 with TRBJ2-7, with 10 nucleotides matching TRBD2. CDR1 is SGHDN, CDR2 FVKESK, per germline. The CDR3 length is 14 residues. V shed 6 bases and J 0 bases; nucleotides not matched to a gene: 2.

The chain combines TRBV4-1 with TRBJ2-7, with 13 bases matching TRBD2. This CDR3 region has 17 residues. The J segment lost 0 bases and the V segment lost 0 bases, leaving 2 bases of the junction unmatched. The germline V gene has CDR1 MGHRA and CDR2 YSYEKL. CDR3 sequence: CASSQDWTSGSSYEQYF. The CDR3 bases are TGCGCCAGCAGCCAAGACTGGACTAGCGGGAGCTCCTACGAGCAGTACTTC.

V usage is TRBV6-5 and J usage is TRBJ2-1; 7 positions agree with TRBD2. This CDR3 has 15 residues. Germline CDR1 reads MNHEY; CDR2 reads SVGAGI. With 6 bases clipped from V and 0 bases from J, the junction kept 5 bases outside the gene matches. The CDR3 DNA follows: TGTGCCAGCAGCCTAGCGGACTACTCCTACAATGAGCAGTTCTTC. Protein: CASSLADYSYNEQFF.

The chain combines TRBV4-1 with TRBJ2-7; 9 bases agree with TRBD2. V was pared by 0 bases and J by 5 bases, with 5 bases of the junction left unmatched. There are 15 residues in the CDR3. CDR1 and CDR2 from the germline V gene are MGHRA and YSYEKL. CDR3 amino acids: CASSQDGLAPNEQYF. The CDR3 bases are TGCGCCAGCAGCCAAGATGGACTAGCGCCAAACGAGCAGTACTTC.

This clone was seen once. V gene TRBV18 combines with J gene TRBJ2-1, with 8 positions matching TRBD2. CDR1 is KGHSH and CDR2 is LQKENI in the germline V gene. Trimming removed 1 base from V and 0 bases from J; junction bases left unmatched: 20. The CDR3 totals 22 residues. The CDR3 loop is CASSPRRTGTAREALSYNEQFF. CDR3 nucleotide sequence: TGTGCCAGCTCACCACGGCGGACGGGTACCGCGCGGGAGGCACTCTCCTACAATGAGCAGTTCTTC.

The chain carries TRBV27 and TRBJ2-7; 11 bases line up with TRBD2. This CDR3 has 15 residues. Germline CDR1 is MNHEY and CDR2 is SMNVEV (reference sequence). V trimming: 4 bases; J trimming: 3 bases; junction bases outside the gene matches: 5. The DNA of the CDR3 is TGTGCCAGCAGTTCGGGGACTAGCGGTAACTACGAGCAGTACTTC. Amino acids: CASSSGTSGNYEQYF.

This chain's CDR3 is CASSQWTAYGYTF. For the CDR3, the DNA is TGTGCCAGCAGCCAATGGACAGCCTATGGCTACACCTTC. The chain couples TRBV16 to TRBJ1-2; perhaps TRBD1 as D (6 bases). V lost 1 base to trimming and J lost 4 bases, with 7 bases between them. This CDR3 is 13 amino acids long. CDR1 is KGHSY, CDR2 FQNENV, per germline.

This clone was picked up a small number of times. J is TRBJ2-7 and V is TRBV27; 14 bases fit TRBD2. The CDR3 covers 14 residues. With V trimmed by 5 bases and J by 12 bases, 9 bases remained unmatched. Germline CDR1 MNHEY, CDR2 SMNVEV (reference sequence). In nucleotides, the CDR3 is TGTGCCAGCAGTGACGGGACTAGCGGGAGAGGGCTGTACTTC. Protein product: CASSDGTSGRGLYF.

The chain uses TRBV15 and TRBJ1-2; TRBD1 might be the D (6 bases). V was trimmed by 0 bases and J by 6 bases, leaving 11 bases between them. This CDR3 comprises 14 residues. Germline V gene sequence: CDR1 LNHNV, CDR2 YYDKDF (reference sequence). CDR3 DNA: TGTGCCACCAGCAGAGAACTCGGGGGCGATGGCTACACCTTC. This encodes CATSRELGGDGYTF.

This clone occurred once. The V call is TRBV11-2, the J call TRBJ2-7; TRBD2 agrees at 7 bases. V shed 5 bases and J 6 bases; nucleotides not matched to a gene: 13. CDR1 and CDR2 (germline): SGHAT, FQNNGV. CDR3 length: 15 amino acids. DNA for the CDR3: TGTGCCAGCAGCACCAGCGGGAAAGAGACGGTCGAGCAGTACTTC. It yields the protein CASSTSGKETVEQYF.

The chain carries TRBV19 and TRBJ2-3, with D perhaps TRBD2 (5 bases). V was shortened by 0 bases and J by 5 bases, with 9 bases between the two germline ends. The CDR3 covers 14 residues. Looked up from germline, CDR1 is LNHDA and CDR2 is SQIVND (reference sequence). In nucleotides, the CDR3 is TGTGCCAGTAGTATAGATCGAAGCGGAGATACGCAGTATTTT. Its translation is CASSIDRSGDTQYF.

The rearrangement links TRBV15 to TRBJ2-1; 7 bases align to TRBD1. The CDR3 contains 17 residues. V was pared by 0 bases and J by 4 bases, with 9 bases of the junction left unmatched. The germline V gene has CDR1 LNHNV and CDR2 YYDKDF (reference sequence). CDR3 nucleotide sequence: TGTGCCACCAGCAGAGATCTCGGGACAGAATCTTACAATGAGCAGTTCTTC. The encoded protein is CATSRDLGTESYNEQFF.

As regards this clone: A single base separates this from a much larger clone, so it may be a read error. The sample holds other DNA sequences that translate to the same CDR3. The genes are TRBV7-9 and TRBJ2-7; no clear D gene. The CDR3 has 12 amino acids. The germline V gene has CDR1 SEHNR and CDR2 FQNEAQ (reference sequence). V lost 1 base and J lost 3, with 4 bases in between. The CDR3 DNA reads as TGTGCCAGCAGCTTAGTGGGCTACGAGCAGTACTTC. Its protein product is CASSLVGYEQYF.

This chain links TRBV4-1 with TRBJ2-3, with TRBD1 identical over 7 bases. The junction had 7 bases not matched to a gene; V was cut back by 4 bases and J by 6 bases. Germline V gene sequence: CDR1 MGHRA, CDR2 YSYEKL. The CDR3 runs to 14 residues. CDR3 sequence (DNA): TGCGCCAGCAGCCCCCGACAGGGCCCGGATACGCAGTATTTT. Its protein is CASSPRQGPDTQYF.

The gene calls are TRBV27 and TRBJ2-7; TRBD1 or TRBD2 may be the D gene (5 bases each). V was trimmed by 4 bases and J by 2 bases, leaving 15 bases between them. The germline V gene encodes CDR1 MNHEY and CDR2 SMNVEV (reference sequence). The CDR3 length is 15 residues. This CDR3 reads CASSSSGTVPYEQYF. The CDR3 region has the DNA TGTGCCAGCAGTTCCTCCGGGACCGTCCCCTACGAGCAGTACTTC.

The V and J genes are TRBV19 and TRBJ2-3; D possibly corresponds to TRBD2 (5 bases). This CDR3 contains 13 residues. The ends were cut back, 5 bases at V and 2 bases at J, with 8 bases in the middle. CDR1 is LNHDA and CDR2 is SQIVND in the germline V gene (reference sequence). The CDR3: CASSLLDTDTQYF. As DNA, the CDR3 is TGTGCCAGTAGTCTACTAGACACAGATACGCAGTATTTT.

The chain couples TRBV28 to TRBJ1-5, with TRBD1 matching over 7 bases. The germline V gene encodes CDR1 MDHEN and CDR2 SYDVKM. V lost 5 bases and J lost 6; bases outside the gene matches: 7. The CDR3 runs 14 residues. CDR3 in amino acids: CASSLYRGPQPQHF. CDR3 nucleotide sequence: TGTGCCAGCAGTCTTTACAGGGGACCTCAGCCCCAGCATTTT.